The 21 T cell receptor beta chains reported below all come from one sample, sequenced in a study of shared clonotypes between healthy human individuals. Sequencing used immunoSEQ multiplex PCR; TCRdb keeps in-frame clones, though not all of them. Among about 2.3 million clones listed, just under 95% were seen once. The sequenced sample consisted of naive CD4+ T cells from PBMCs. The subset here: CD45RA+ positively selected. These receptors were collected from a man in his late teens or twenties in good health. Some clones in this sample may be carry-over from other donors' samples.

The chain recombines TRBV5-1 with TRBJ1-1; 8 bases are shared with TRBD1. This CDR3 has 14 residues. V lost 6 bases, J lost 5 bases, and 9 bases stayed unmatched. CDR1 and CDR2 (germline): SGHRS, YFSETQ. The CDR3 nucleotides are TGCGCCAGCAACTCGGACAGGGTGGTGACTGAAGCTTTCTTT. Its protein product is CASNSDRVVTEAFF.

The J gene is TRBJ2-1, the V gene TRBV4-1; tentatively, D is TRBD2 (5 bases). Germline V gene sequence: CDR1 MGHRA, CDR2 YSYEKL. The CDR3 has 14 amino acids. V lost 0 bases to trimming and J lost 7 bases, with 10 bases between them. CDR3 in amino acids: CASSQDPSRNEQFF. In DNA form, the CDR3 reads TGCGCCAGCAGCCAAGATCCTAGCCGGAATGAGCAGTTCTTC.

CDR3 DNA: TGTGCCACCAGCAGAGATCCGGGACAGGCCTCAGCCCAGCATTTT. It yields the protein CATSRDPGQASAQHF. The chain uses TRBV15 and TRBJ1-5; 8 bases are shared with TRBD1. From germline, CDR1 is LNHNV and CDR2 YYDKDF (reference sequence). This CDR3 spans 15 amino acids. With 0 bases clipped from V and 11 bases from J, the junction kept 9 bases outside the gene matches. Full variable domain (remainder filled in from reference TRBV15 and TRBJ1-5): DAMVIQNPRYQVTQFGKPVTLSCSQTLNHNVMYWYQQKSSQAPKLLFHYYDKDFNNEADTPDNFQSRRPNTSFCFLDIRSPGLGDTAMYLCATSRDPGQASAQHFGDGTRLSIL.

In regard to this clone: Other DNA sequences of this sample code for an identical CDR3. The CDR3 loop reads CASSATGGNQPQHF. The CDR3 DNA sequence: TGTGCCAGCAGCGCTACCGGTGGGAATCAGCCCCAGCATTTT. J is TRBJ1-5 and V is TRBV7-9; D remains ambiguous. CDR3 length: 14 amino acids. Per germline, CDR1 SEHNR and CDR2 FQNEAQ (reference sequence). V dropped 5 bases and J dropped 4 bases, with 12 bases sitting between them.

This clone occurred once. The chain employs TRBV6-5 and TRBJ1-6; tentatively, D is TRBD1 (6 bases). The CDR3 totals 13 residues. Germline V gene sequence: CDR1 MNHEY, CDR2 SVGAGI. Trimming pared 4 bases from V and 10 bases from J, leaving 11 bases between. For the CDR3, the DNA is TGTGCCAGCAGTTCCGGGACATACTCACCCCTCCACTTT. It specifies CASSSGTYSPLHF.

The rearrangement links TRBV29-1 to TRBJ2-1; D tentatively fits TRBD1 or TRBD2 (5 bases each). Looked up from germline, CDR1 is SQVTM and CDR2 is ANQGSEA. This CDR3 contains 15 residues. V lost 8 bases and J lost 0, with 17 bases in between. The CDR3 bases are TGCAGCTCCCGACGGGGCGGACTCTCCTACAATGAGCAGTTCTTC. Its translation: CSSRRGGLSYNEQFF.

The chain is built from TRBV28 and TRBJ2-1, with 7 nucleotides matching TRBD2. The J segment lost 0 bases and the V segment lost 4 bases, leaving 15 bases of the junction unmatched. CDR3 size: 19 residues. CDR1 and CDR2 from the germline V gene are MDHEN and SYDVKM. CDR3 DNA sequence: TGTGCCAGCAGTTACCCTAGCGGAACCACCATGAGCTCCTACAATGAGCAGTTCTTC. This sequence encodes CASSYPSGTTMSSYNEQFF.

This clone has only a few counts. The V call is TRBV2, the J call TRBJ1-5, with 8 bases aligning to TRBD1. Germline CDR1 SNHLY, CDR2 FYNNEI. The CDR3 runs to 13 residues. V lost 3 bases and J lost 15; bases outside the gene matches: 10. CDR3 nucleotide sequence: TGTGCCAGCAGTGACCGGGACAGGATTAGCGGGCATTTT. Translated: CASSDRDRISGHF.

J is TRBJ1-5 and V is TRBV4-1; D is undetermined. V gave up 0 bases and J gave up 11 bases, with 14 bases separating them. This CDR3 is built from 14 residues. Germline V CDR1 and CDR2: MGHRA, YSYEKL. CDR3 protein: CASSQDRSELAQHF. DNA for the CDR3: TGCGCCAGCAGCCAAGATCGAAGCGAGTTGGCCCAGCATTTT.

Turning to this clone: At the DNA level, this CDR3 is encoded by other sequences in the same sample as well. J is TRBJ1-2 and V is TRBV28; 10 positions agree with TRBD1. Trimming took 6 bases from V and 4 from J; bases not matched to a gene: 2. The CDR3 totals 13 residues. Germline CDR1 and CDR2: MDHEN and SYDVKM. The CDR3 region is CASSRDRGYGYTF. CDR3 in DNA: TGTGCCAGCAGCCGGGACAGGGGCTATGGCTACACCTTC.

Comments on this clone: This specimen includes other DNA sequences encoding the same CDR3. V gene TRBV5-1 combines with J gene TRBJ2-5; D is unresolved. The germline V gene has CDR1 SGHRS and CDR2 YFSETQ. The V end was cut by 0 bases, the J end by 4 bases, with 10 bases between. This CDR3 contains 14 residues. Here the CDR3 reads CASSLEGLGETQYF. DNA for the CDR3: TGCGCCAGCAGCTTGGAAGGGCTCGGAGAGACCCAGTACTTC.

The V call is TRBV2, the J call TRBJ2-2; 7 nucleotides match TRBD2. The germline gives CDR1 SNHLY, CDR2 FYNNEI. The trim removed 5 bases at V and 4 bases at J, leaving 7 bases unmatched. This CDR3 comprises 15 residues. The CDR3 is CASSQGREGTGELFF. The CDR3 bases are TGTGCCAGCAGTCAAGGCAGGGAGGGCACCGGGGAGCTGTTTTTT.

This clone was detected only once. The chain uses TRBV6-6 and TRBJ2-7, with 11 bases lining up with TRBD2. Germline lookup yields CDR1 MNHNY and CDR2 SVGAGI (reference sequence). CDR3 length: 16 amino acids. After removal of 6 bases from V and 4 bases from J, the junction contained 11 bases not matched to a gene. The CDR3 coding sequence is TGTGCCAGCAGCCAACCTCGAGTAGCGGGAGGGTACGAGCAGTACTTC. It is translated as CASSQPRVAGGYEQYF.

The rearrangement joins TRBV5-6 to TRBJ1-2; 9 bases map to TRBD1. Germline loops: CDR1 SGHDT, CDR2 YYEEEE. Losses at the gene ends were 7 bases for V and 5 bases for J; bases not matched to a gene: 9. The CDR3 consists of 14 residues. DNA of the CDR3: TGTGCCAGCTTCAGGGACAGGGAGTATTATGGCTACACCTTC. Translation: CASFRDREYYGYTF.

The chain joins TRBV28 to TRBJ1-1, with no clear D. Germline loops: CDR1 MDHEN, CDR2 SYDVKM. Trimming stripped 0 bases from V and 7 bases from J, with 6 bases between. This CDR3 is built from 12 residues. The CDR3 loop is CASSLWGGEAFF. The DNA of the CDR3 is TGTGCCAGCAGTTTATGGGGCGGTGAAGCTTTCTTT. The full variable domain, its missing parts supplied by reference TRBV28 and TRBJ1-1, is DVKVTQSSRYLVKRTGEKVFLECVQDMDHENMFWYRQDPGLGLRLIYFSYDVKMKEKGDIPEGYSVSREKKERFSLILESASTNQTSMYLCASSLWGGEAFFGQGTRLTVV.

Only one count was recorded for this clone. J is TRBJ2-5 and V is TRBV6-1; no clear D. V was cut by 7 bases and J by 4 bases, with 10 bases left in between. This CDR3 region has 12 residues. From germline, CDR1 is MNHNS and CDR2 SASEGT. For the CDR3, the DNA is TGTGCCAGCATTTTTAGTCGAGAGACCCAGTACTTC. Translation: CASIFSRETQYF.

In nucleotides, the CDR3 is TGTGCCAGCAGCGTAGACAGCTCTGGCAATCAGCCCCAGCATTTT. Protein: CASSVDSSGNQPQHF. The genes are TRBV9 and TRBJ1-5; D is uncertain. Between the trimmed V and J ends, which lost 0 bases and 2 bases, there was a span of 9 bases. The CDR3 is 15 amino acids. Germline CDR1 SGDLS, CDR2 YYNGEE.

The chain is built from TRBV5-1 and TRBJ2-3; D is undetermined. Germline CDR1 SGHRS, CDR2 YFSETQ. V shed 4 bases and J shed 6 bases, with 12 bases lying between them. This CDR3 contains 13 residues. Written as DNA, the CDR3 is TGCGCCAGCAGCAGCGTCCCTAGTGATACGCAGTATTTT. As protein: CASSSVPSDTQYF.

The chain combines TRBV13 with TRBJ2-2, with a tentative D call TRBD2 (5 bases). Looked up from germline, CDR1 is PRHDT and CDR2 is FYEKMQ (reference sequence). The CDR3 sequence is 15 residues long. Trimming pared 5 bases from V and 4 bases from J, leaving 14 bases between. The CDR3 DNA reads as TGTGCCAGCAGCCCATTCGGGGTGCCCACCGGGGAGCTGTTTTTT. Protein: CASSPFGVPTGELFF.

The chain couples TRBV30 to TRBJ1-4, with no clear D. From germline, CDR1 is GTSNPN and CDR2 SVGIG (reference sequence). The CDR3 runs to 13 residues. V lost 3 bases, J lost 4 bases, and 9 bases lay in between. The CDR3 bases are TGTGCCTGGAGAGGAGGGTATAATGAAAAACTGTTTTTT. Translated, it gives CAWRGGYNEKLFF.

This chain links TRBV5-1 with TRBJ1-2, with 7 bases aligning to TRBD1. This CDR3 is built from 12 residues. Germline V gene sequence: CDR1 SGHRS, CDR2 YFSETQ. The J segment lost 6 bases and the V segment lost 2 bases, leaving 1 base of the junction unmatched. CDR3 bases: TGCGCCAGCAGCTTCGGACAGGATGGCTACACCTTC. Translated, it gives CASSFGQDGYTF. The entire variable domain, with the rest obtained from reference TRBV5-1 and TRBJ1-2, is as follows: KAGVTQTPRYLIKTRGQQVTLSCSPISGHRSVSWYQQTPGQGLQFLFEYFSETQRNKGNFPGRFSGRQFSNSRSEMNVSTLELGDSALYLCASSFGQDGYTFGSGTRLTVV.